The clone carrying this T cell receptor (beta chain) was seen only a few times. This sample is part of a study of blood T cell repertoires in COVID-19. Study-wide context: Material from acute and convalescent COVID-19 was sourced from the United States, Italy and Spain. PBMCs, B-cell-depleted T cells, or T cells provided the cDNA or gDNA that made up the material.

Two negative PCRs, clearance, or symptom resolution were required of recovered Cohort 3 donors. This CDR3 contains 13 residues. J gave up 6 bases and V 4 bases, and 5 bases lay outside the gene matches. Germline CDR1 is PRHDT and CDR2 is FYEKMQ (reference sequence). Original data processing: Reference gene primers were amplified, and this amplification served to estimate nucleated cell counts. The method was immunoSEQ multiplex PCR; TCRdb's version includes in-frame clones alone and lacks a portion of them. V and J calls and clone size are copied from that table; D and trimming were computed from the DNA. The data contain approximately 150,000 clones, roughly 84% of them singletons.

The sequenced sample was PBMCs or T cells enriched from blood (not recorded which). The V and J genes are TRBV13 and TRBJ2-7; TRBD2 matches at 8 bases. The TCR originated in a man over 45 who had recovered from COVID-19. This CDR3 is CASSYLRGGEQYF. The CDR3 DNA follows: TGTGCCAGCAGCTACCTCCGGGGGGGCGAGCAGTACTTC.